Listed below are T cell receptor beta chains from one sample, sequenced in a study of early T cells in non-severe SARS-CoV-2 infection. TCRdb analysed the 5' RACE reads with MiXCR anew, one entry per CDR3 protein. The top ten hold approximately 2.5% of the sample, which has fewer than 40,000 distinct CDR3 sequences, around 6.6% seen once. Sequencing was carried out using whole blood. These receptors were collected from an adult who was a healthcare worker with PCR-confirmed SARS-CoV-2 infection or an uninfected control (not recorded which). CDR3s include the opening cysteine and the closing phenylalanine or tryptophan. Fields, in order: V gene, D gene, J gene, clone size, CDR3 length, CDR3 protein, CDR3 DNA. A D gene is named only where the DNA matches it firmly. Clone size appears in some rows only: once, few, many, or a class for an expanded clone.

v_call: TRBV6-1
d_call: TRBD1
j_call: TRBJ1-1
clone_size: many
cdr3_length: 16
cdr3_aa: CASIWGTGYMNTEAFF
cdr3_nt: TGTGCCAGCATTTGGGGGACAGGGTACATGAACACTGAAGCTTTCTTT

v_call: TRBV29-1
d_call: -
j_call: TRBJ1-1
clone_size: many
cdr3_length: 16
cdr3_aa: CSVDRGVGHMNTEAFF
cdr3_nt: TGCAGCGTTGACCGGGGAGTGGGACACATGAACACTGAAGCTTTCTTT

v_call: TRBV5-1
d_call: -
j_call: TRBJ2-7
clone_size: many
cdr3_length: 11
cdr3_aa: CASKGEYEQYF
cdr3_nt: TGCGCCAGCAAAGGGGAATACGAGCAGTACTTC

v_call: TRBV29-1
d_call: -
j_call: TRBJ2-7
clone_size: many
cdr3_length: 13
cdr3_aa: CSVRGRSSYEQYF
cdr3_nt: TGCAGCGTTCGGGGCCGCAGCTCCTACGAGCAGTACTTC

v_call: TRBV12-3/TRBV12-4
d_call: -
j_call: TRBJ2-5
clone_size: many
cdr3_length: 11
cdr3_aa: CASSLTETQYF
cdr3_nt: TGTGCCAGCAGTTTAACTGAGACCCAGTACTTC

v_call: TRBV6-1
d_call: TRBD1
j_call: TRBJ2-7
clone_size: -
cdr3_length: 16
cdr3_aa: CASSEASPGQASEQYF
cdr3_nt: TGTGCCAGCAGTGAAGCCAGTCCCGGACAGGCCTCGGAGCAGTACTTC

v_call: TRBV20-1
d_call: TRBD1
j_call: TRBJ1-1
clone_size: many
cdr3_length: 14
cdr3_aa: CSAPTGPMNTEAFF
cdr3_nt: TGCAGTGCTCCGACAGGGCCCATGAACACTGAAGCTTTCTTT

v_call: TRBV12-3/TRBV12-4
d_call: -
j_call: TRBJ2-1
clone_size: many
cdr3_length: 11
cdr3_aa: CASSLLDEQFF
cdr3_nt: TGTGCCAGCAGTTTACTTGATGAGCAGTTCTTC

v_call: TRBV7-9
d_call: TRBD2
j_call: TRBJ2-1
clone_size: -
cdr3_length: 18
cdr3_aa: CASSLAHFTQRGFNEQFF
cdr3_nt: TGTGCCAGCAGCTTAGCGCATTTCACCCAGCGGGGATTCAATGAGCAGTTCTTC

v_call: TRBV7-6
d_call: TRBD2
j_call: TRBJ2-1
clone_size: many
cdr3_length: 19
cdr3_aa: CASSFGTSGSLQGGNEQFF
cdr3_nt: TGTGCCAGCAGCTTCGGGACTAGCGGGAGCCTACAAGGGGGAAATGAGCAGTTCTTC

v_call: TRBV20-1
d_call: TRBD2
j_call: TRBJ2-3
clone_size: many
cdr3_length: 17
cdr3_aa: CSARAPGLAGDGDTQYF
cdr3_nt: TGCAGTGCTAGAGCCCCGGGACTAGCGGGGGACGGAGATACGCAGTATTTT

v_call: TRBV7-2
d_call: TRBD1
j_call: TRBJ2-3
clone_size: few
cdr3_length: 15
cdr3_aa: CASTDRGRSTDTQYF
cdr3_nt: TGTGCCAGCACCGACAGGGGGAGGAGCACAGATACGCAGTATTTT

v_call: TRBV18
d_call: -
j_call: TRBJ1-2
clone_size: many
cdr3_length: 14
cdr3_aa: CASSPGTENYGYTF
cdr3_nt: TGTGCCAGCTCACCAGGGACGGAAAACTATGGCTACACCTTC

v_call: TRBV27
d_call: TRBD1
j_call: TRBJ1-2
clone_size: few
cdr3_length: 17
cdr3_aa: CASSSDRVGSRGYGYTF
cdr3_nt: TGTGCCAGCAGTTCCGACAGGGTCGGATCCAGAGGGTATGGCTACACCTTC

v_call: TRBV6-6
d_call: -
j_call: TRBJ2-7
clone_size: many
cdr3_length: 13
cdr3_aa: CASSTGRTYEQYF
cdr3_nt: TGTGCCAGCAGTACCGGGCGCACCTACGAGCAGTACTTC

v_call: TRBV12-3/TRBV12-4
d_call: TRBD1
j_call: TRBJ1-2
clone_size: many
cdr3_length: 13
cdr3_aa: CATLQGVNYGYTF
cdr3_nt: TGTGCCACCCTACAGGGGGTGAACTATGGCTACACCTTC

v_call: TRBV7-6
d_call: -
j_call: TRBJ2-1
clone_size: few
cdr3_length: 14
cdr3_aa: CASSSLGDYNEQFF
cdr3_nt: TGTGCCAGCAGCTCCCTAGGGGACTACAATGAGCAGTTCTTC

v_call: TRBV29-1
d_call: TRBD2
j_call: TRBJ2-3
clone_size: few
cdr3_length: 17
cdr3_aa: CSVDLPRLAGLTDTQYF
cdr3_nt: TGCAGCGTTGACCTACCCCGACTAGCGGGACTTACAGATACGCAGTATTTT

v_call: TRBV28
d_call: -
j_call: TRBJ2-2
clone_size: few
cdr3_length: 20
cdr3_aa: CASSLRREYLWTAGTGELFF
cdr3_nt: TGTGCCAGCAGTTTACGTCGAGAATATCTATGGACCGCGGGGACCGGGGAGCTGTTTTTT

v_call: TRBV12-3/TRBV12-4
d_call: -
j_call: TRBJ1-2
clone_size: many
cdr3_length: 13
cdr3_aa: CASSSEGQGGYTF
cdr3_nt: TGTGCCAGCAGTTCAGAGGGTCAGGGTGGCTACACCTTC

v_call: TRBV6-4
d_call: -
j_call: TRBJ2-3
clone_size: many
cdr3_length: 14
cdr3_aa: CASRRDISTDTQYF
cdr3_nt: TGTGCCAGCAGAAGAGACATTAGCACAGATACGCAGTATTTT

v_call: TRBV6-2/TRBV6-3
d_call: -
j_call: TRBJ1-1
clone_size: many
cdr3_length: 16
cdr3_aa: CASSYLDSALNTEAFF
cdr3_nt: TGTGCCAGCAGTTACTTGGACAGTGCATTGAACACTGAAGCTTTCTTT

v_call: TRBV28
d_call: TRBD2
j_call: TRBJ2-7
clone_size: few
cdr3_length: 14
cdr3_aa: CASSPGRAGYEQYF
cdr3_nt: TGTGCCAGCAGCCCAGGGAGGGCAGGGTACGAGCAGTACTTC

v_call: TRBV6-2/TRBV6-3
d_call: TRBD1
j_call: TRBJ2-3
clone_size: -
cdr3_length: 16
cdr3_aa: CASSPGDRLSTDTQYF
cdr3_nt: TGTGCCAGCAGTCCGGGGGACAGGCTTAGCACAGATACGCAGTATTTT

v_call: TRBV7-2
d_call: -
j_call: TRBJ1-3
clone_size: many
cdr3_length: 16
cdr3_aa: CASSSGLTLGGNTIYF
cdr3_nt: TGTGCCAGCAGCTCCGGACTTACCCTGGGGGGAAACACCATATATTTT

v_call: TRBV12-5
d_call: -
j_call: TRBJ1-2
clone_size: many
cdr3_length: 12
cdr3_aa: CASGGKTHGYTF
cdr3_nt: TGTGCTAGTGGCGGGAAGACCCATGGCTACACCTTC

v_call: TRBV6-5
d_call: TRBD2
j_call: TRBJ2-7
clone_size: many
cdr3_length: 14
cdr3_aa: CASSRTSSYDEQYF
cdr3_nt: TGTGCCAGCAGTCGGACTAGCTCTTACGACGAGCAGTACTTC

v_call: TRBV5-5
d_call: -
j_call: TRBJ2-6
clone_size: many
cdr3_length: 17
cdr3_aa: CASSLGGRAAGANVLTF
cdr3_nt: TGTGCCAGCAGCTTGGGGGGCAGGGCAGCTGGGGCCAACGTCCTGACTTTC

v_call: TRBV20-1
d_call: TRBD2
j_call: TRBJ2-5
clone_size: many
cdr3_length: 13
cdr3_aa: CSELAGEGETQYF
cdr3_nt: TGCAGTGAACTAGCGGGAGAGGGGGAGACCCAGTACTTC

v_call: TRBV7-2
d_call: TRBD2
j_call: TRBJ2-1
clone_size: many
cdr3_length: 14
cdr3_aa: CASSFAGGGHEQFF
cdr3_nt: TGTGCCAGCAGCTTCGCCGGGGGGGGTCATGAGCAGTTCTTC

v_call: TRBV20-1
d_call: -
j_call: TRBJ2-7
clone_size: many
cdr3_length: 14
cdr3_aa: CSAVRGQLSHEQYF
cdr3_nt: TGCAGTGCTGTGCGGGGACAGCTCTCCCACGAGCAGTACTTC

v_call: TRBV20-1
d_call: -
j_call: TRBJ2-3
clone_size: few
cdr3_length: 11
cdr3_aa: CSARDEYTQYF
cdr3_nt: TGCAGTGCTAGAGATGAGTATACGCAGTATTTT

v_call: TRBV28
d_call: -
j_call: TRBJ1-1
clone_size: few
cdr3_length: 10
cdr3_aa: CATNYVRAFF
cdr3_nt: TGTGCCACCAATTATGTACGAGCTTTCTTT

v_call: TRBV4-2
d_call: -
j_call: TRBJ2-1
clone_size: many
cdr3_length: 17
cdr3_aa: CASSQEVRLSSYNEQFF
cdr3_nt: TGTGCCAGCAGCCAAGAAGTGCGACTAAGCTCCTACAATGAGCAGTTCTTC

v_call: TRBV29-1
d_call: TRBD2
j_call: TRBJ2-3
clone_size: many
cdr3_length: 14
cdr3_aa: CSVTSGSATDTQYF
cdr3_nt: TGCAGCGTTACCAGCGGGAGTGCCACAGATACGCAGTATTTT

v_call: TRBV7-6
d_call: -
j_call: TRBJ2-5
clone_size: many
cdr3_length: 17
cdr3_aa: CASTRVGGQRGQETQYF
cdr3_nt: TGTGCCAGCACGCGGGTAGGGGGACAGCGGGGACAAGAGACCCAGTACTTC

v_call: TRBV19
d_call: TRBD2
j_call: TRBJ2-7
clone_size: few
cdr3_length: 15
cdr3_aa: CASSPEAGAVYEQYF
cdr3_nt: TGTGCCAGTAGTCCCGAAGCGGGAGCTGTATACGAGCAGTACTTC

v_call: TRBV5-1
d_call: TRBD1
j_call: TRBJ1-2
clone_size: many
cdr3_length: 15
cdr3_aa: CASIRTGGANYGYTF
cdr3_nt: TGCGCCAGCATACGAACAGGGGGAGCTAACTATGGCTACACCTTC

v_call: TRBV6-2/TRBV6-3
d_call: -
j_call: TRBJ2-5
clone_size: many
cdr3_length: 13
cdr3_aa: CASSPWDQETQYF
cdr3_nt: TGTGCCAGCAGTCCATGGGACCAAGAGACCCAGTACTTC

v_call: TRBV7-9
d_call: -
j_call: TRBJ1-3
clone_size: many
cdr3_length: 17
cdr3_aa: CASSLGGHGATGNTIYF
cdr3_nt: TGTGCCAGCAGCTTAGGGGGACACGGAGCGACTGGAAACACCATATATTTT

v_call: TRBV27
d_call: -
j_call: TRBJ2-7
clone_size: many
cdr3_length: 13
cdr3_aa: CASSHTERGEQYF
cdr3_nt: TGTGCCAGCAGCCATACTGAGAGGGGGGAGCAGTACTTC

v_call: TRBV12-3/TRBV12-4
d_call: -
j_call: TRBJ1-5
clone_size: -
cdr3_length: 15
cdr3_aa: CASSFQGQPNQPQHF
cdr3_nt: TGTGCCAGCAGTTTTCAGGGACAACCAAATCAGCCCCAGCATTTT

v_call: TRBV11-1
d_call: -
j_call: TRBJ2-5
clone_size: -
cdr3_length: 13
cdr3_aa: CASSGTLQETQYF
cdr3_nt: TGTGCCAGCAGCGGGACATTACAAGAGACCCAGTACTTC

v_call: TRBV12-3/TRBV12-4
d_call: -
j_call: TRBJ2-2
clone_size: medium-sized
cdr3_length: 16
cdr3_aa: CASSFRAAPSTGELFF
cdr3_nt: TGTGCCAGCAGTTTTAGGGCAGCCCCGAGCACCGGGGAGCTGTTTTTT